These T cell receptor beta chains were read from a single sample in a study of blood T cells in healthy people across ages. Each CDR3 protein gets one entry after TCRdb re-called the 5' RACE reads with MiXCR. This table has about 640,000 distinct CDR3 sequences, approximately 50% appearing once. The sequenced material came from blood. These TCRs come from a man aged 55 to 69 in good health. Both conserved end residues are part of each CDR3. A D gene is named only where the DNA matches it firmly. Where a row states a size, it is once, few, many or the class of an expanded clone; other rows omit it.

D gene	clone size	V gene	J gene	CDR3 DNA	CDR3 protein
TRBD1	NA	TRBV15	TRBJ2-5	TGTGCCACCAGCAGCCCCAAACAGGGGGCGCAGGAGACCCAGTACTTC	CATSSPKQGAQETQYF
TRBD2	NA	TRBV4-1	TRBJ2-3	TGCGCCAGCAGCCAAAGGACTAGCGGGAGAGGAGATACGCAGTATTTT	CASSQRTSGRGDTQYF
TRBD2	NA	TRBV12-3/TRBV12-4	TRBJ2-2	TGTGCCAGCAGTCCGGGACTAGCGGGCACCGGGGAGCTGTTTTTT	CASSPGLAGTGELFF
TRBD2	many	TRBV5-1	TRBJ2-3	TGCGCCAGCAGCTCTTCTAGCGGGGAGTCAGATACGCAGTATTTT	CASSSSSGESDTQYF
NA	few	TRBV20-1	TRBJ2-7	TGCAGTGCTAGAGGAAACAGTGGCTGCGAGCAGTACTTC	CSARGNSGCEQYF
TRBD1	NA	TRBV5-4	TRBJ1-4	TGTGCCAGCAGCTTACGACAGGGTGGAGGTGAAAAACTGTTTTTT	CASSLRQGGGEKLFF
NA	NA	TRBV29-1	TRBJ2-3	TGCAGCGTGGGGACTGGAAAGAGGGGGGGGCTTACGGATACGCAGTATTTT	CSVGTGKRGGLTDTQYF
NA	NA	TRBV20-1	TRBJ2-3	TGCAGTGCTAGAGGGGGGTTTGGGGCAGATACGCAGTATTTT	CSARGGFGADTQYF
NA	NA	TRBV7-9	TRBJ2-7	TGTGCCAGCAGCTTTGCAGGACAAGAGGCCCAGTACTTC	CASSFAGQEAQYF
TRBD2	few	TRBV20-1	TRBJ2-5	TGCAGTGCTATAGGAGCCGGACTAGCGGGGGCAGAGACCCAGTACTTC	CSAIGAGLAGAETQYF
TRBD1	NA	TRBV5-1	TRBJ2-1	TGCGCCAGCAGCTTGCCAGGACAGGGGGCGAGCGAGCAGTTCTTC	CASSLPGQGASEQFF
TRBD2	NA	TRBV20-1	TRBJ2-5	TGCAGTGCTAGGTCAGGGACTAGCGGGGGTCACGAGACCCAGTACTTC	CSARSGTSGGHETQYF
NA	few	TRBV2	TRBJ2-7	TGTGCCAGCAAGGAGGAAACCTACGAGCAGTACTTC	CASKEETYEQYF
NA	few	TRBV27	TRBJ2-2	TGTGCCAGCAGGCGGGCGCAGGGACGGACCGGGGAGCTGTTTTTT	CASRRAQGRTGELFF
TRBD2	NA	TRBV5-1	TRBJ2-1	TGCGCCAGCAGCTCAAGCGGGGGGCGCCACAATGAGCAGTTCTTC	CASSSSGGRHNEQFF
NA	NA	TRBV2	TRBJ2-7	TGTGCCAGCAGAGGATCCGGGACACGTACCTACGAGCAGTACTTC	CASRGSGTRTYEQYF
TRBD1	many	TRBV12-3/TRBV12-4	TRBJ2-1	TGTGCCAGCAGCTTGCTCGCAGGGGGATACAATGAGCAGTTCTTC	CASSLLAGGYNEQFF
NA	few	TRBV12-3/TRBV12-4	TRBJ1-2	TGTGCCAGCAGTGCCCGGGCACCGTATGGCTACACCTTC	CASSARAPYGYTF
NA	few	TRBV7-7	TRBJ2-4	TGTGCCAGCAGAAGAAAAATAGGGCTCAGGGTGGCCAAAAACATTCAGTACTTC	CASRRKIGLRVAKNIQYF
NA	few	TRBV3-1	TRBJ2-6	TGTGCCAGTGCGAATTCTGGGGCCAACGTCCTGACTTTC	CASANSGANVLTF
NA	NA	TRBV3-1	TRBJ1-2	TGTGCCAGCAGCCAAGAGGGGTACTATGGCTACACCTTC	CASSQEGYYGYTF
NA	NA	TRBV5-1	TRBJ2-6	TGCGCCAGCAGCTCATACTCTGGGGCCAACGTCCTGACTTTC	CASSSYSGANVLTF
NA	few	TRBV4-2	TRBJ1-5	TGTGCCAGCAGCCAAGATAGACAGGCAAATCAGCCCCAGCATTTT	CASSQDRQANQPQHF
NA	NA	TRBV20-1	TRBJ2-5	TGCAGTGCTAGACGGGACCGTAGCAGGGAGACCCAGTACTTC	CSARRDRSRETQYF
NA	few	TRBV6-1	TRBJ1-6	TGTGCCAGCAGTCAACGGACACCTATCAATTCACCCCTTCACTTT	CASSQRTPINSPLHF
TRBD1	NA	TRBV20-1	TRBJ1-1	TGCAGTGCTAGGGATCCGACAGGGGCGAATAGCGCTTTCTTT	CSARDPTGANSAFF
NA	once	TRBV2	TRBJ1-4	TGTGCCAGCAGAATTGACAGCGCTAATGAAAAACTGTTTTTT	CASRIDSANEKLFF
TRBD2	few	TRBV3-1	TRBJ2-1	TGTGCCAGCAGCCCCGGGACTAGATCAAGCCCGCAGTTCTTC	CASSPGTRSSPQFF
NA	NA	TRBV11-2	TRBJ2-1	TGTGCCAGCAGCTTAGCAGGGCGCCACAACAATGAGCAGTTCTTC	CASSLAGRHNNEQFF
TRBD2	NA	TRBV20-1	TRBJ2-1	TGCAGTGCTAGTAGCGGGGGGACCGATTACAATGAGCAGTTCTTC	CSASSGGTDYNEQFF
NA	NA	TRBV20-1	TRBJ2-7	TGCAGTGCTCAAGGGAAGGGAATCGAGCAGTACTTC	CSAQGKGIEQYF
NA	NA	TRBV2	TRBJ2-7	TGTGCCAGCAGTGCGTCCCGCTACGAGCAGTACTTC	CASSASRYEQYF
NA	few	TRBV10-3	TRBJ2-7	TGTGCCATCAGTGTGTACAGAGGCGAGCAGTACTTC	CAISVYRGEQYF
NA	few	TRBV5-1	TRBJ2-1	TGCGCCAGCAGCTTGGATCTAGCGTGGGCGGATGAGCAGTTCTTC	CASSLDLAWADEQFF
TRBD1	few	TRBV27	TRBJ1-2	TGTGCCAGCAGGGGACAGGGACTAAACTATGGCTACACCTTC	CASRGQGLNYGYTF
NA	NA	TRBV2	TRBJ2-5	TGTGCCAGCAGAGGCCAGCCCCAAGAGACCCAGTACTTC	CASRGQPQETQYF
NA	NA	TRBV10-3	TRBJ1-5	TGTGCCGTTGGAGGGGGAATCAGCAATCAGCCCCAGCATTTT	CAVGGGISNQPQHF
TRBD1	NA	TRBV6-5	TRBJ2-5	TGTGCCAGCAGTCGCCGACAGGGCGGGCCGGAGACCCAGTACTTC	CASSRRQGGPETQYF
TRBD1	NA	TRBV27	TRBJ2-7	TGTGCCAGCCGTCCGAGTGGACAGGGATCCCACGAGCAGTACTTC	CASRPSGQGSHEQYF
TRBD1	few	TRBV20-1	TRBJ1-1	TGCAGTGCTAGAGATCAGAGACGGTCAGGGGGTGCCATGAACACTGAAGCTTTCTTT	CSARDQRRSGGAMNTEAFF
NA	NA	TRBV20-1	TRBJ2-1	TGCAGTGCTAGAGTAATTGGGGGTCCCCTCTACAATGAGCAGTTCTTC	CSARVIGGPLYNEQFF
TRBD2	few	TRBV2	TRBJ2-7	TGTGCCAGCAGTGGGGGACTAGCGGGGGGCTACGAGCAGTACTTC	CASSGGLAGGYEQYF
NA	NA	TRBV12-3/TRBV12-4	TRBJ2-7	TGTGCCAGCAGTCCCTGGGACCGGGTCGACGAGCAGTACTTC	CASSPWDRVDEQYF
TRBD2	once	TRBV7-2	TRBJ2-1	TGTGCCAGCAGGAGTTCCGCGGGGGGGTTGGGGGAGCAGTTCTTC	CASRSSAGGLGEQFF
NA	NA	TRBV7-9	TRBJ2-3	TGTGCCAGCAGACTCCTCTTTAGCACAGATACGCAGTATTTT	CASRLLFSTDTQYF
TRBD1	NA	TRBV20-1	TRBJ1-2	TGCAGTGCTTTGGGCCAGGGGGCATTCTATGGCTACACCTTC	CSALGQGAFYGYTF
TRBD1	NA	TRBV20-1	TRBJ1-2	TGCATTGGGGGAGGGGGCACCTCAGCTAACTATGGCTACACCTTC	CIGGGGTSANYGYTF
NA	many	TRBV7-9	TRBJ2-7	TGTGCCAGCAGCTTACCCCGGGAGTCCTACGAGCAGTACTTC	CASSLPRESYEQYF
NA	few	TRBV24-1	TRBJ2-1	TGTGCCACCAGTGATTCCAGCGGTCCGGGGTACAATGAGCAGTTCTTC	CATSDSSGPGYNEQFF
NA	NA	TRBV6-2/TRBV6-3	TRBJ1-5	TGTGCCAGCAGTCTTACCGAGTCCCAGCCCCAGCATTTT	CASSLTESQPQHF